This TCR beta chain was captured by sequencing in a study of cytomegalovirus exposure and HLA in healthy donors. Study results and limitations: The study put 150 to 200 TCR beta chains on its list as cytomegalovirus-associated. There was a cluster of highly shared sequence variants that was likely a sequencing artifact.

Researchers ran the PCR with 60 Vbeta and 13 Jbeta primers. Produced via immunoSEQ multiplex PCR; TCRdb's table is partial and in-frame only. The sample has 170,000 or so clones; 70% to 85% are singletons. Per germline, CDR1 LNHNV and CDR2 YYDKDF (reference sequence). The CDR3 length is 17 residues. The J segment lost 2 bases and the V segment lost 5 bases, leaving 12 bases of the junction unmatched. A note on this clone: Its antigen is undetermined.

The clonotype was recovered from a woman aged 30 to 39 in good health and CMV-seropositive. The sequencing input was PBMCs. The rearrangement uses TRBV15 and TRBJ2-1; TRBD2 aligns across 7 bases. CDR3 loop: CATSPVGGPATYNEQFF. The CDR3 nucleotides are TGTGCCACCAGCCCCGTGGGAGGGCCGGCAACCTACAATGAGCAGTTCTTC.